This T cell receptor (beta chain) was obtained from a study of T-cell memory formation after mild COVID-19 (dated by TCRdb to about 2021). For context, the study as a whole: TCR sequence clusters from the two donors were found to be largely donor specific. Longitudinal TCRalpha and TCRbeta repertoire sequencing tracked T-cell clones expanding and contracting after mild COVID-19 in two donors. Two young, previously healthy adult volunteers, one female and one male, were included in the cohort. What the authors observed across the whole study: From day 15 to 85, contracting clones showed balanced CD4/CD8 phenotypes, whereas a second wave of clones that expanded from day 15 to 37 leaned towards CD4+. Contracting CD4+ clones were found mainly in CM and EM memory subsets, while CD8+ clones were enriched in EMRA. Some responding clones were detected in pre-infection memory, which suggested that pre-existing cross-reactive memory T cells had joined the SARS-CoV-2 response. The study covered only two mild cases, and larger cohorts including severe cases with pre-infection samples were considered necessary. The second-wave clones that peaked on day 37 were not confirmed to be SARS-CoV-2 specific.

With respect to this clonotype: It has no known antigen specificity. No base qualities exist here, and no much larger clone lies one base off it.

PBMCs were isolated by Ficoll-Paque density gradient centrifugation. Instrument on record: Illumina NovaSeq 6000. TCRalpha and TCRbeta cDNA libraries were constructed by 5'RACE with constant-segment primers, with sample barcodes and unique molecular identifiers being introduced. Trizol reagent was used to extract RNA from every sample. Libraries were amplified in two PCR steps, with a second sample barcode and Illumina TruSeq adapters added in the second step. The libraries were sequenced on an Illumina NovaSeq using 2 x 150 bp paired-end reads. On the authors' methods: Reads were demultiplexed and collapsed into UMI-guided consensus sequences with migec v1.2.7. Using mixcr v2.1.11, UMI consensuses were aligned to TRA and TRB V and J templates and then assembled into clonotypes. Expanded or contracted clonotypes were those called significant by both edgeR and NoisET, with noise models trained on biological replicates. For edgeR calls, the thresholds were a false discovery rate-adjusted p below 0.01 and a log2 fold-change of 1. As an exploratory analysis of dynamics, PCA with hierarchical clustering was applied to max-normalized trajectories of the 1000 most abundant clonotypes. Separately sequenced CD4+ and CD8+ repertoires were used to assign a CD4 or CD8 phenotype to each responding clone. TCRdb reanalyzed the raw reads on its own, using fastp at Q25 for trimming and MiXCR for clone calling, and kept in-frame beta chains. Rows are unified per CDR3 protein, each entry keeping the most common DNA and genes. The V and J calls and clone size are TCRdb's, not the authors'. Present in this sample are over 450,000 distinct CDR3 sequences, about a fifth of which were seen just once. Under 15% of the sample lies in the top ten.

The sequence was collected from an adult woman who had mild COVID-19 (a few samples of this study predate the infection). The sample titles of this study are shuffled in the database, so cell type and time point are left out; the donor was told from shared clones. Sequenced input: PBMCs or a T cell subset sorted from them (not recorded which).

The CDR3 region reads CASSLKGTPKTQYF. The bases are TGTGCCAGCAGTTTAAAAGGGACCCCGAAGACCCAGTACTTC. Recombination linked TRBV28 to TRBJ2-5, with the D call perhaps TRBD1 or TRBD2, each one matching 5 bases. The CDR3 runs 14 residues from the cysteine to the phenylalanine. The sequence is cut down to CDR3 DNA, 42 bases in frame from base 1. Cut back by 2 bases and 6 bases, the V and J ends lie 13 bases apart. CDR1 MDHEN and CDR2 SYDVKM were looked up in the germline V gene. Full variable domain (CDR3 extended with the reference TRBV28 and TRBJ2-5 proteins): DVKVTQSSRYLVKRTGEKVFLECVQDMDHENMFWYRQDPGLGLRLIYFSYDVKMKEKGDIPEGYSVSREKKERFSLILESASTNQTSMYLCASSLKGTPKTQYFGPGTRLLVL.